The 27 T cell receptor beta chains given below trace back to one sample, sequenced in a study of blood T cells in healthy people across ages. Sample-barcoded 5' priming and a J-beta primer mix drove a second PCR of about 6 to 12 cycles. TCRdb reprocessed the 5' RACE reads with MiXCR, giving one entry per CDR3 protein. The sample gives 1.5 million to 2 million distinct CDR3 sequences, about 39% of which show up once; under 25% is in the top ten. Specimen: blood. The receptors shown here come from a human donor in good health.

The V gene is TRBV20-1, the J gene TRBJ2-7; D is unresolved. Germline V gene data show CDR1 as DFQATT and CDR2 as SNEGSKA (reference sequence). Deletions cut 5 bases from V and 7 bases from J, with 12 bases between. This CDR3 contains 11 residues. The CDR3 DNA sequence: TGCAGTGCTGGCGGAGCGACGGAGCAGTACTTC. Translation gives CSAGGATEQYF.

The rearrangement joins TRBV10-3 to TRBJ2-4, with TRBD2 matching 8 bases. With V trimmed by 5 bases and J by 13 bases, 16 bases remained unmatched. This CDR3 region has 15 residues. Germline loops: CDR1 ENHRY, CDR2 SYGVKD. CDR3 sequence (DNA): TGTGCCATCAGTCCTTCGGAGCGGGGGAGCAATGAGCAGTACTTC. Translation gives CAISPSERGSNEQYF.

The V and J genes are TRBV10-3 and TRBJ1-2; D is undetermined. CDR3 length: 16 amino acids. V shed 11 bases and J shed 0 bases, with 22 bases lying between them. The germline V gene has CDR1 ENHRY and CDR2 SYGVKD. CDR3 region: CAASAVVGVTNYGYTF. CDR3 in DNA: TGTGCCGCATCAGCGGTCGTCGGGGTGACTAACTATGGCTACACCTTC.

V is TRBV18 and J is TRBJ2-1; D is tentatively TRBD1 or TRBD2 (6 bases each). Trimming shortened V by 3 bases and J by 1 base, and 13 bases separated the two germline ends. The CDR3 extends over 16 amino acids. Germline CDR1 KGHSH, CDR2 LQKENI. CDR3 residues: CASSPGRGPSYNEQFF. CDR3 sequence (DNA): TGTGCCAGCTCACCGGGCCGGGGGCCTTCCTACAATGAGCAGTTCTTC.

A remark on this clonotype: One junction end does not reproduce the germline sequence, and a read error may be involved. V is TRBV12-3 or TRBV12-4 and J is TRBJ2-3; D may correspond to TRBD1 or TRBD2 (6 bases each). There are 14 residues in the CDR3. CDR3 DNA sequence: TGTGCCAGCAGTTTTTGGGGGGCTGCAGATACGGAGTATTTT. Its protein is CASSFWGAADTEYF.

The chain joins TRBV20-1 to TRBJ1-6; D not certain. V shed 1 base and J shed 0 bases, with 7 bases lying between them. This CDR3 spans 15 amino acids. Per germline, CDR1 DFQATT and CDR2 SNEGSKA (reference sequence). CDR3 sequence (DNA): TGCAGTGCTAGAGCGGAGGGCTCCTATAATTCACCCCTCCACTTT. This encodes CSARAEGSYNSPLHF.

The V gene is TRBV20-1, the J gene TRBJ2-1; TRBD2 aligns across 14 bases. Germline assignment: CDR1 DFQATT and CDR2 SNEGSKA (reference sequence). V lost 5 bases to trimming and J lost 2 bases; unmatched junction nucleotides: 5. The CDR3 totals 16 residues. For the CDR3, the DNA is TGCAGTGCTTCCGGGACTAGCGGGGGAACCTACAATGAGCAGTTCTTC. It translates to CSASGTSGGTYNEQFF.

A few counts support this clonotype. The CDR3 loop is CASSLEVGRAYEQYF. The CDR3 DNA reads TGTGCCAGCAGCTTAGAGGTCGGGCGAGCCTACGAGCAGTACTTC. V is TRBV11-2 and J is TRBJ2-7; D call uncertain. V was cut by 0 bases and J by 2 bases, with 11 bases left in between. The CDR3 is made up of 15 amino acids. Germline values: CDR1 SGHAT, CDR2 FQNNGV.

The genes are TRBV20-1 and TRBJ2-3, with 7 bases lining up with TRBD2. This CDR3 region has 15 residues. Germline trimming cut 4 bases from V and 0 bases from J; bases unmatched to any gene: 7. Germline V gene data show CDR1 as DFQATT and CDR2 as SNEGSKA (reference sequence). CDR3 amino acids: CSAITGGTSTDTQYF. The CDR3, as DNA: TGCAGTGCTATAACCGGGGGGACTAGCACAGATACGCAGTATTTT.

The chain uses TRBV7-2 and TRBJ2-1; TRBD2 matches 7 bases. V was clipped by 6 bases and J by 9 bases; unmatched bases: 2. Germline-derived CDR1 and CDR2 are SGHTA and FQGNSA. The CDR3 totals 11 residues. CDR3 amino acids: CASRTGGEQFF. The DNA for the CDR3 is TGTGCCAGCAGAACGGGGGGTGAGCAGTTCTTC.

The V and J genes are TRBV30 and TRBJ2-4, with D possibly being TRBD2 (5 bases). CDR3 length equals 16 residues. V lost 2 bases, J lost 5 bases, and 19 bases lay in between. The germline V gene encodes CDR1 GTSNPN and CDR2 SVGIG (reference sequence). The CDR3 nucleotides read TGTGCCTGGAGTAGGCCCACCCGGGCGAGGGAAAACATTCAGTACTTC. As protein: CAWSRPTRARENIQYF.

The J gene is TRBJ2-3, the V gene TRBV20-1; 7 bases are shared with TRBD1. This CDR3 is 14 amino acids long. The trim removed 3 bases at V and 5 bases at J, leaving 8 bases unmatched. The germline CDR1 and CDR2 sequences are DFQATT and SNEGSKA (reference sequence). The CDR3 is CSASVRQGVDTQYF. CDR3 DNA: TGCAGTGCTAGCGTAAGGCAGGGGGTAGATACGCAGTATTTT.

The rearrangement links TRBV6-2 or TRBV6-3 to TRBJ1-2; no reliable D call. V was cut by 7 bases and J by 3 bases, with 12 bases left in between. Germline V gives CDR1 MNHEY, CDR2 SVGEGT. This CDR3 is 13 amino acids long. DNA of the CDR3: TGTGCCAGCACCAAGAGGGTAGACTATGGCTACACCTTC. It specifies CASTKRVDYGYTF.

This clonotype was counted between two and nine times. The chain is built from TRBV20-1 and TRBJ2-6, with a tentative D call TRBD2 (5 bases). V was trimmed by 1 base and J by 0 bases, leaving 10 bases between them. The CDR3 runs 16 residues. Germline CDR1 and CDR2: DFQATT and SNEGSKA (reference sequence). CDR3 residues: CSARGETNSGANVLTF. The DNA of the CDR3 is TGCAGTGCTAGAGGGGAGACCAACTCTGGGGCCAACGTCCTGACTTTC.

This clonotype has more than one count but fewer than ten. This chain uses TRBV20-1 with TRBJ2-7, with D unclear. V lost 7 bases and J 2 bases, leaving 9 bases between the germline ends. This CDR3 contains 11 residues. Germline V gene sequence: CDR1 DFQATT, CDR2 SNEGSKA (reference sequence). The DNA of the CDR3 is TGCAGTGTAATCAGCCCCTACGAGCAGTACTTC. This translates into CSVISPYEQYF.

The rearrangement uses TRBV30 and TRBJ1-3; D possibly corresponds to TRBD1 (5 bases). V gave up 4 bases and J gave up 0 bases, with 10 bases separating them. The length of the CDR3 is 14 residues. Germline CDR1 reads GTSNPN; CDR2 reads SVGIG (reference sequence). In DNA form, the CDR3 reads TGTGCCTGGATGCGAGACAGCTCTGGAAACACCATATATTTT. It encodes CAWMRDSSGNTIYF.

This clonotype was seen only a few times. This chain connects TRBV7-2 to TRBJ2-4; 8 nucleotides align to TRBD1. Germline assignment: CDR1 SGHTA and CDR2 FQGNSA. The CDR3 runs to 14 residues. The trim removed 5 bases at V and 7 bases at J, leaving 7 bases unmatched. DNA of the CDR3: TGTGCCAGCAGCCTGGACAGGGTGGCGAACATTCAGTACTTC. This codes for CASSLDRVANIQYF.

This clonotype was seen more than once but under ten times. This chain joins TRBV6-2 or TRBV6-3 and TRBJ2-7; D is perhaps TRBD1 or TRBD2 (6 bases each). The CDR3 has 12 residues. The V and J ends lost 4 bases and 9 bases respectively, with 13 bases between them. Germline V gene sequence: CDR1 MNHEY, CDR2 SVGEGT. CDR3 sequence (DNA): TGTGCCAGCAGTTGGGGGGCAGCCGGGCAGTACTTC. This sequence encodes CASSWGAAGQYF.

This clonotype appeared a single time. This sequence joins TRBV7-3 and TRBJ2-2; D remains ambiguous. Trimming shortened V by 2 bases and J by 4 bases, and 5 bases separated the two germline ends. This CDR3 is 13 amino acids long. CDR1 and CDR2 from the germline V gene are SGHTA and FQGTGA. The chain's CDR3 is CASSLSFTGELFF. In DNA form, the CDR3 reads TGTGCCAGCAGCTTATCGTTCACCGGGGAGCTGTTTTTT.

This rearrangement joins TRBV4-3 to TRBJ2-3, with TRBD2 matching 8 bases. Germline V gene sequence: CDR1 LGHNA, CDR2 YSLEER. Trimming at V came to 4 bases and at J to 4 bases, leaving 13 bases not matched to a gene. The CDR3 spans 17 residues. The CDR3 loop reads CASSPAPGLVVADTQYF. The CDR3 region has the DNA TGCGCCAGCAGCCCGGCCCCGGGACTAGTAGTGGCAGATACGCAGTATTTT.

This CDR3 is CASSLYGPTDTQYF. CDR3 nucleotide sequence: TGTGCCAGCAGTTTATACGGCCCCACAGATACGCAGTATTTT. The genes are TRBV12-3 or TRBV12-4 and TRBJ2-3; D unclear. CDR3 length equals 14 residues. Trimming removed 2 bases from V and 2 bases from J, with 8 bases in between.

The chain links TRBV29-1 to TRBJ1-5, with 9 bases lining up with TRBD1. The CDR3 consists of 13 residues. CDR1 is SQVTM and CDR2 is ANQGSEA in the germline V gene. J lost 11 bases, V lost 4 bases, and 9 bases had no gene match. The CDR3 nucleotides are TGCAGCGTTGGGACAGGGGTGGCAATGACCCAGCATTTT. Its protein product is CSVGTGVAMTQHF.

CDR3 in amino acids: CASRRDSGISPLHF. In DNA, the CDR3 is TGTGCCAGCAGGAGGGACAGCGGGATTTCACCCCTCCACTTT. V usage is TRBV9 and J usage is TRBJ1-6, with TRBD1 matching over 7 bases. V shed 5 bases, J shed 9 bases, and the junction held 8 bases outside the gene matches. This CDR3 is built from 14 residues. Germline CDR1 and CDR2: SGDLS and YYNGEE. The variable domain in full, completed from reference TRBV9 and TRBJ1-6, reads DSGVTQTPKHLITATGQRVTLRCSPRSGDLSVYWYQQSLDQGLQFLIQYYNGEERAKGNILERFSAQQFPDLHSELNLSSLELGDSALYFCASRRDSGISPLHFGNGTRLTVT.

V and J are TRBV6-6 and TRBJ1-2; D call uncertain. With 0 bases removed from V and 3 bases from J, the gap between germline ends came to 8 bases. This CDR3 comprises 14 residues. The germline gives CDR1 MNHNY, CDR2 SVGAGI (reference sequence). CDR3 bases: TGTGCCAGCAGTTACTCTCCCACATACTATGGCTACACCTTC. This sequence encodes CASSYSPTYYGYTF.

This chain connects TRBV20-1 to TRBJ1-2; D is undetermined. V was pared by 0 bases and J by 2 bases, with 10 bases between. CDR3 size: 14 residues. Per the germline V gene, CDR1 is DFQATT and CDR2 is SNEGSKA (reference sequence). CDR3: CSARDRPGNYGYTF. The CDR3 DNA follows: TGCAGTGCTAGAGATCGACCGGGGAACTATGGCTACACCTTC.

This clonotype appeared a few times. The chain links TRBV7-9 to TRBJ2-1, with D perhaps matching TRBD2 (5 bases). Trimming left V 4 bases short and J 3 bases short, with 13 bases between. CDR1 is SEHNR, CDR2 FQNEAQ, per germline (reference sequence). This CDR3 comprises 15 residues. This CDR3 is CASSSRVVIYNEQFF. DNA for the CDR3: TGTGCCAGCAGCTCGAGGGTGGTAATCTACAATGAGCAGTTCTTC.

On this clonotype: An end of the junction differs from the germline gene, which may be a read error. The chain recombines TRBV2 with TRBJ2-1; TRBD1 aligns across 9 bases. This CDR3 comprises 15 residues. Germline V gives CDR1 SNHLY, CDR2 FYNNEI. CDR3 nucleotide sequence: TGTACCAGCAGCGGGGCGGGACAGGGCTACAATGAGCAGTTCTTC. Residues: CTSSGAGQGYNEQFF.